This T cell receptor beta chain was found in a study of T-cell memory formation after mild COVID-19. About the research overall: Across donors, TCR clusters were largely donor specific.

The CDR3 consists of 14 residues. With 8 bases removed from V and 0 bases from J, the gap between germline ends came to 12 bases. Germline CDR1 reads LNHDA; CDR2 reads SQIVND (reference sequence). Researchers used 5'RACE with constant-segment primers to make TCR alpha and TCR beta cDNA libraries that carry sample barcodes and UMIs. TCRdb reprocessed the 5' RACE reads with MiXCR, giving one entry per CDR3 protein. Among 140,000 or so distinct CDR3 sequences, approximately 6% were seen once, and the ten largest hold about 1.9%. Study outcomes and limitations: The pre-infection memory compartment contained some responding clones, suggesting cross-reactive memory joined. Clones contracting over day 15 to 85 were CD4/CD8 balanced, with later expanders leaning CD4+.

This clonotype was found many times. Its antigen is still unknown. Sequencing was performed on PBMCs or a T cell subset sorted from them (not recorded which). The TCR was taken from an adult woman who had mild COVID-19 (a few samples of this study predate the infection). Cell type and time point are not known. The J gene is TRBJ2-3, the V gene TRBV19; D is unresolved. This CDR3 reads CASSWVGSTDTQYF. The CDR3 DNA is TGTGCCAGTTCGTGGGTGGGGAGCACAGATACGCAGTATTTT.